The 6 T cell receptor beta chains below all came from one sample that was sequenced in a study of identical twins. TCRdb passed the 5' RACE reads through MiXCR, listing each CDR3 protein once. The sample includes about 700,000 distinct CDR3 sequences, less than 7% of them seen just once. The sample was naive T cells sorted from blood. The receptors stem from a man aged 18 to 35 in good health.

This clonotype was found a few times. The V gene is TRBV6-2 or TRBV6-3, the J gene TRBJ2-1; D remains ambiguous. The CDR3 extends over 13 amino acids. Germline values: CDR1 MNHEY, CDR2 SVGEGT. V was cut by 7 bases and J by 4 bases, with 11 bases left in between. CDR3 loop: CASTRPFYNEQFF. The CDR3 DNA follows: TGTGCCAGCACCCGGCCGTTTTACAATGAGCAGTTCTTC.

The V call is TRBV9, the J call TRBJ2-1; 15 positions match TRBD2. CDR1 is SGDLS, CDR2 YYNGEE, per germline. The ends lost 3 bases at V and 10 bases at J; junction bases unmatched: 8. This CDR3 has 16 residues. The CDR3 reads CASSGTSGRATVEQFF. DNA for the CDR3: TGTGCCAGCAGCGGGACTAGCGGGAGGGCCACGGTGGAGCAGTTCTTC.

Ten or more counts support this clonotype. V and J are TRBV12-3 or TRBV12-4 and TRBJ1-4, with TRBD1 matching over 7 bases. The CDR3 contains 12 residues. Germline trimming cut 4 bases from V and 14 bases from J; bases unmatched to any gene: 7. CDR3 residues: CASSYYPDRLFF. CDR3 sequence (DNA): TGTGCCAGCAGTTACTACCCGGACAGGCTGTTTTTT.

The chain is built from TRBV19 and TRBJ2-1; a weak D match, TRBD1 (5 bases). Germline V gene data show CDR1 as LNHDA and CDR2 as SQIVND (reference sequence). This CDR3 comprises 13 residues. V lost 0 bases and J 8 bases, leaving 8 bases between the germline ends. CDR3 DNA: TGTGCCAGTAGTATAGATACAGGTGATGAGCAGTTCTTC. Amino acids: CASSIDTGDEQFF.

The chain combines TRBV6-1 with TRBJ1-5, with D possibly TRBD1 on 5 matching bases. The CDR3 is made up of 15 amino acids. With 6 bases removed from V and 0 bases from J, the gap between germline ends came to 12 bases. Germline CDR1 is MNHNS and CDR2 is SASEGT. DNA for the CDR3: TGTGCCAGCAGCAGACAGTACAATAGCAATCAGCCCCAGCATTTT. Translation: CASSRQYNSNQPQHF.

This clonotype was counted ten times or more. This sequence joins TRBV7-2 and TRBJ1-3; D is unresolved. V lost 5 bases, J lost 4 bases, and 9 bases lay in between. This CDR3 contains 13 residues. The V gene's germline CDR1 is SGHTA and CDR2 FQGNSA. The CDR3 region is CASSLRTGNTIYF. The CDR3 DNA reads TGTGCCAGCAGCCTCCGGACGGGAAACACCATATATTTT.